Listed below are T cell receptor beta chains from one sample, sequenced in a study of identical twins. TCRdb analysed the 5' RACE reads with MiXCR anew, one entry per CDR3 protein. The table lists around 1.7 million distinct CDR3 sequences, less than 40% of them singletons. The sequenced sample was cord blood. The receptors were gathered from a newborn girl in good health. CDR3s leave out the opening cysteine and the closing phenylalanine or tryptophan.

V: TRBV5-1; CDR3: ASSTSGRVNTGELF
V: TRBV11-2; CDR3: ASSLDRGLAVETQY
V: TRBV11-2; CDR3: ASSLDLARGYEQY
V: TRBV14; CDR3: ASSQDSQIASSPLH
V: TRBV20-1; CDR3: SARDPTGSNSPLH
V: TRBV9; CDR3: ASSPELIPYEQY
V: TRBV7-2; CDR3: ASSLALRGSNRRDTQY
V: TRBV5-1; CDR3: ASSLVLALSYEQY
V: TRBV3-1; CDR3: ASSQEGQAHPPLH
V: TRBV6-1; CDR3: ASSEARAYNEQF
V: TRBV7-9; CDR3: ASSLPGGYPGYGYT
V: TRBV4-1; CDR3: ASSQAGQGFYGYT
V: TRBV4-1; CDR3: ASSQTASGRRTQY
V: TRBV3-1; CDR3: ASSRRQGKAF
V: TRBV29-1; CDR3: SVGGRSDTQY
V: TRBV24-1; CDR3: ATSVGTSSYNEQF
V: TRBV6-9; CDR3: ASSYNDRERFNEKLF
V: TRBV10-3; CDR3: AFSESIVLGRGLYTQY
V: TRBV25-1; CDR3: ASSARGLSGAYVLT
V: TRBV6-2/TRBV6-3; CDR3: ASSYRGARTNTEAF
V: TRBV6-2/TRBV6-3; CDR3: ASSYTGPPGTGELF
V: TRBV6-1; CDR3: ASSEAQGYNEQF
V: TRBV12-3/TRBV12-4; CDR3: ASNLSGLASSGANVLT
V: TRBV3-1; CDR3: ASSQSTKLAGNFGNEQF
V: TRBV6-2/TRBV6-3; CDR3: ASSYVKPGTSGAQY
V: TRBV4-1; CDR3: ASSPGAGRTKNIQY
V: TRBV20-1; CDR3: SARDAQGSYYT
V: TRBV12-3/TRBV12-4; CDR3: ASSLAQGFQPQH
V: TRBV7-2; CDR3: ASSIGLAGIKETQY
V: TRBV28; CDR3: ASSLWDISYNEQF
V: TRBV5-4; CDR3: ASSLASGTGISGGEKLF
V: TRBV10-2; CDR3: ASSYPLITPHYGYT
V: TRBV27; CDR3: ASSLSPGQGAYEQY
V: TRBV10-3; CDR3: AISGAASYGYT
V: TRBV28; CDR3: ATISFTSGRAGEQY
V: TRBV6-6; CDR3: ASSYMSTDTQY
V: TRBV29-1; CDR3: SVEDRGREAF
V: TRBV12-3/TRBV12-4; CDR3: ASSPGQGAVEQY
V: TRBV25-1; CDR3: ASSEDAGTGGLYEQY
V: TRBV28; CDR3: ASDLHGRRNSSYNEQY
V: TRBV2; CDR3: ASMRDNYNEQF
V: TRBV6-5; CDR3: ASSYSMSWELF
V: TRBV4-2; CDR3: ASSHSSDGYT
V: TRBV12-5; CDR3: GSGPFCGIHEQY
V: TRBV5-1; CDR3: ASRTTSASYEQY
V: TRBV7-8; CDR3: ASSTGQGRSEQY
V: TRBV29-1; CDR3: SVGPSREQY
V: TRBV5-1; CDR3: ASSLGAGREPQH
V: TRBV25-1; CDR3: ASSVSFGGTNEQF
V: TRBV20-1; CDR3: SARERAWGQPQH
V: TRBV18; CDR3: ASSPPNPTDTQY
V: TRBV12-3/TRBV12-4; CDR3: ASTTLPRSSYNEQF
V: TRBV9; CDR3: ASSTPDSSYGYT
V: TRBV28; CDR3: ASMARGRAYNEQY